These 28 T cell receptor beta chains were all obtained from the same sample, sequenced in a study of blood T cell repertoires in COVID-19. Clones were sequenced by immunoSEQ multiplex PCR, and TCRdb holds only the in-frame ones, with some missing. The repertoire includes around 84,000 clones, about 86% of them detected once, and 30% to 45% sits in the top ten. The specimen sequenced was peripheral blood. Every receptor here comes from a man aged 80 or over with active or convalescent COVID-19.

The rearrangement links TRBV6-2 or TRBV6-3 to TRBJ2-6, with D possibly TRBD2 on 5 matching bases. The CDR3 has 16 amino acids. Looked up from germline, CDR1 is MNHEY and CDR2 is SVGEGT. Trimming shortened V by 4 bases and J by 1 base, and 11 bases separated the two germline ends. CDR3 nucleotide sequence: TGTGCCAGCAGTTTTTCCTCGGGATCTGGGGCCAACGTCCTGACTTTC. Protein product: CASSFSSGSGANVLTF.

The chain couples TRBV29-1 to TRBJ2-7; 13 bases align to TRBD2. V lost 6 bases, J lost 3 bases, and 2 bases stayed unmatched. The CDR3 extends over 13 amino acids. Germline lookup yields CDR1 SQVTM and CDR2 ANQGSEA. DNA of the CDR3: TGCAGCGTCAGGACTAGCGGGGGCTACGAGCAGTACTTC. It codes for CSVRTSGGYEQYF.

This clone came up a few times. The chain recombines TRBV5-1 with TRBJ2-3, with 14 bases identical to TRBD2. J gave up 2 bases and V 0 bases, and 2 bases lay outside the gene matches. The germline CDR1 and CDR2 sequences are SGHRS and YFSETQ. This CDR3 has 17 residues. CDR3 loop: CASSLGLAGGPTDTQYF. DNA of the CDR3: TGCGCCAGCAGCTTGGGACTAGCGGGAGGGCCCACAGATACGCAGTATTTT.

J is TRBJ1-1 and V is TRBV27, with no clear D. There are 13 residues in the CDR3. The V end was cut by 8 bases, the J end by 1 base, with 11 bases between. Germline CDR1 and CDR2: MNHEY and SMNVEV (reference sequence). This CDR3 reads CASLGARNTEAFF. CDR3 coding DNA: TGTGCCAGCCTGGGAGCCCGGAACACTGAAGCTTTCTTT.

The rearrangement joins TRBV11-2 to TRBJ1-1; D is unresolved. This CDR3 is built from 15 residues. Trimming took 5 bases from V and 1 from J, leaving 14 bases between them. The germline V gene has CDR1 SGHAT and CDR2 FQNNGV. The CDR3 loop reads CASSPPLRGNTEAFF. The CDR3 DNA reads TGTGCCAGCAGCCCACCCCTGAGAGGGAACACTGAAGCTTTCTTT.

V usage is TRBV5-1 and J usage is TRBJ1-2; TRBD1 agrees at 9 bases. This CDR3 has 15 residues. Germline V gene data show CDR1 as SGHRS and CDR2 as YFSETQ. V lost 3 bases to trimming and J lost 10 bases; unmatched junction nucleotides: 13. The CDR3 here is CASSSSGTGLYSYTF. CDR3 DNA sequence: TGCGCCAGCAGCTCGTCGGGGACAGGGCTATATTCCTACACCTTC.

The chain links TRBV7-9 to TRBJ2-3; 12 bases match TRBD2. The CDR3 totals 16 residues. With 5 bases clipped from V and 4 bases from J, the junction kept 7 bases outside the gene matches. Germline V CDR1 and CDR2: SEHNR, FQNEAQ (reference sequence). CDR3 DNA sequence: TGTGCCAGCAGCCTCCTAGCGGGAGGGCGGGCAGATACGCAGTATTTT. As protein: CASSLLAGGRADTQYF.

The chain recombines TRBV29-1 with TRBJ2-7; D remains ambiguous. V dropped 6 bases and J dropped 3 bases, with 15 bases sitting between them. From germline, CDR1 is SQVTM and CDR2 ANQGSEA. This CDR3 spans 13 amino acids. The CDR3 nucleotides read TGCAGCGTGGGCGGCAGGTTATTCTACGAGCAGTACTTC. It encodes CSVGGRLFYEQYF.

The chain recombines TRBV28 with TRBJ1-2; 7 bases are a match to TRBD1. This CDR3 region has 15 residues. CDR1 MDHEN and CDR2 SYDVKM come from the germline V gene. Losses at the gene ends were 8 bases for V and 1 base for J; bases not matched to a gene: 10. CDR3 region: CASGQVDYLNYGYTF. The CDR3 coding sequence is TGTGCCAGCGGACAGGTAGATTACCTTAACTATGGCTACACCTTC.

The chain carries TRBV11-2 and TRBJ2-1; weak D call: TRBD1 (7 bases). The CDR3 is 16 amino acids. Germline V CDR1 and CDR2: SGHAT, FQNNGV. V dropped 4 bases and J dropped 4 bases, with 17 bases sitting between them. DNA of the CDR3: TGTGCCAGCAGCTCAGGGGGGAGCCAGTGGTACAATGAGCAGTTCTTC. Translated, it gives CASSSGGSQWYNEQFF.

The V and J genes are TRBV3-1 (or the pseudogene TRBV3-2) and TRBJ1-5, with TRBD1 matching 11 bases. The CDR3 has 17 amino acids. J gave up 2 bases and V 1 base, and 4 bases lay outside the gene matches. Germline CDR1 LGHDT, CDR2 YNNKEL (reference sequence). This chain's CDR3 is CASSQGTGGAGNQPQHF. The DNA for the CDR3 is TGTGCCAGCAGCCAAGGGACAGGGGGCGCGGGCAATCAGCCCCAGCATTTT.

The chain uses TRBV2 and TRBJ2-5, with 8 bases matching TRBD1. Trimming removed 6 bases from V and 1 base from J; junction bases left unmatched: 10. The CDR3 runs to 16 residues. Germline V gene lookup returns CDR1 SNHLY and CDR2 FYNNEI. CDR3 sequence: CASSLRTGRTQETQYF. The CDR3 nucleotides are TGTGCCAGCAGCCTGAGGACAGGGAGAACCCAAGAGACCCAGTACTTC. The full variable domain, in which reference TRBV2 and TRBJ2-5 provide the parts outside the CDR3, is EPEVTQTPSHQVTQMGQEVILRCVPISNHLYFYWYRQILGQKVEFLVSFYNNEISEKSEIFDDQFSVERPDGSNFTLKIRSTKLEDSAMYFCASSLRTGRTQETQYFGPGTRLLVL.

This rearrangement joins TRBV4-2 to TRBJ1-6; no clear D gene. Trimming took off 1 base at V and 4 bases at J, with 8 bases between the two ends. CDR3 length: 15 amino acids. Germline V gene lookup returns CDR1 LGHNA and CDR2 YNFKEQ. The DNA of the CDR3 is TGTGCCAGCAGCCAAGGGCAGACTTATAATTCACCCCTCCACTTT. This translates into CASSQGQTYNSPLHF.

This chain connects TRBV18 to TRBJ2-7; 9 bases align to TRBD2. Trimming took 3 bases from V and 7 from J; bases not matched to a gene: 16. This CDR3 is 17 amino acids long. Germline CDR1 is KGHSH and CDR2 is LQKENI. The CDR3 region has the DNA TGTGCCAGCTCACCCAGACTAGCGGAGGGCGGTGGCGGGGAGCAGTACTTC. Translated: CASSPRLAEGGGGEQYF. Supplemented by reference TRBV18 and TRBJ2-7, the full variable domain reads NAGVMQNPRHLVRRRGQEARLRCSPMKGHSHVYWYRQLPEEGLKFMVYLQKENIIDESGMPKERFSAEFPKEGPSILRIQQVVRGDSAAYFCASSPRLAEGGGGEQYFGPGTRLTVT.

This chain connects TRBV4-2 to TRBJ1-1; 7 positions agree with TRBD1. J was trimmed by 1 base and V by 2 bases; bases with no gene match: 10. Per germline, CDR1 LGHNA and CDR2 YNFKEQ. This CDR3 is 17 amino acids long. The CDR3 DNA sequence: TGTGCCAGCAGCCAAAGGACCGGACAGGCGCCGAACACTGAAGCTTTCTTT. Translation: CASSQRTGQAPNTEAFF.

The chain's CDR3 is CASSLARDRPQPQHF. In DNA, the CDR3 is TGTGCCAGCAGCTTAGCCAGGGACAGACCTCAGCCCCAGCATTTT. The chain employs TRBV7-8 and TRBJ1-5; 7 nucleotides agree with TRBD1. Per germline, CDR1 SGHVS and CDR2 FQNEAQ. Trimming at V came to 0 bases and at J to 6 bases, leaving 5 bases not matched to a gene. The CDR3 spans 15 residues. The variable domain in full, with the rest retrieved from reference TRBV7-8 and TRBJ1-5, is GAGVSQSPRYKVAKRGQDVALRCDPISGHVSLFWYQQALGQGPEFLTYFQNEAQLDKSGLPSDRFFAERPEGSVSTLKIQRTQQEDSAVYLCASSLARDRPQPQHFGDGTRLSIL.

The genes are TRBV9 and TRBJ1-2; possibly TRBD1 for D (5 bases). Trimming pared 0 bases from V and 5 bases from J, leaving 11 bases between. Per the germline V gene, CDR1 is SGDLS and CDR2 is YYNGEE. The CDR3 covers 14 residues. CDR3: CASSVGGGTYGYTF. The CDR3 DNA reads as TGTGCCAGCAGCGTAGGTGGAGGGACTTATGGCTACACCTTC.

The chain employs TRBV7-9 and TRBJ2-7; TRBD2 aligns across 7 bases. CDR1 is SEHNR, CDR2 FQNEAQ, per germline (reference sequence). J lost 3 bases, V lost 5 bases, and 7 bases had no gene match. The CDR3 runs to 14 residues. The CDR3 is CASSGAGNFYEQYF. The CDR3 bases are TGTGCCAGCAGCGGAGCGGGAAACTTCTACGAGCAGTACTTC.

V is TRBV7-2 and J is TRBJ1-1, with D perhaps TRBD1 (5 bases). The length of the CDR3 is 12 residues. Trimming removed 5 bases at V and 6 bases at J, with 10 bases between. The germline CDR1 and CDR2 sequences are SGHTA and FQGNSA. DNA of the CDR3: TGTGCCAGCAGCGCCACAGGCCCTGAAGCTTTCTTT. Protein sequence: CASSATGPEAFF.

The gene calls are TRBV27 and TRBJ2-5; D possibly corresponds to TRBD2 (6 bases). There are 14 residues in the CDR3. Trimming removed 3 bases from V and 4 bases from J, with 12 bases in between. Germline lookup yields CDR1 MNHEY and CDR2 SMNVEV (reference sequence). The CDR3 DNA follows: TGTGCCAGCAGTTTGGAGGGTTTAGGAGAGACCCAGTACTTC. This codes for CASSLEGLGETQYF.

The V call is TRBV10-1, the J call TRBJ1-2, with D perhaps TRBD1 (5 bases). The V end was cut by 5 bases, the J end by 8 bases, with 15 bases between. The CDR3 spans 13 residues. CDR1 and CDR2 from the germline V gene are WNHNN and SYGVQD (reference sequence). CDR3 nucleotides: TGCGCCAGCAGTATGGACAAGGGCAACGGCTACACCTTC. This encodes CASSMDKGNGYTF.

V and J are TRBV28 and TRBJ1-2; D ambiguous. V dropped 1 base and J dropped 8 bases, with 11 bases sitting between them. Germline V gene data show CDR1 as MDHEN and CDR2 as SYDVKM. The CDR3 sequence is 13 residues long. CDR3 coding DNA: TGTGCCAGCAGTTTATCCCGGGGAGGGGGCTACACCTTC. Translation: CASSLSRGGGYTF.

The V gene is TRBV2, the J gene TRBJ2-2; 8 bases map to TRBD1. Germline V gives CDR1 SNHLY, CDR2 FYNNEI. V lost 0 bases to trimming and J lost 9 bases; unmatched junction nucleotides: 3. The CDR3 length is 14 residues. CDR3 nucleotides: TGTGCCAGCAGTGAAGCCACAGGGGGGAGGGAGCTGTTTTTT. It is translated as CASSEATGGRELFF.

The J gene is TRBJ1-2, the V gene TRBV20-1, with D possibly TRBD1 on 5 matching bases. Trimming shortened V by 5 bases and J by 8 bases, and 9 bases separated the two germline ends. Germline values: CDR1 DFQATT, CDR2 SNEGSKA (reference sequence). The CDR3 runs 10 residues. The chain's CDR3 is CSAPKGGYTF. The CDR3 region has the DNA TGCAGTGCTCCCAAGGGGGGCTACACCTTC.

The chain combines TRBV4-1 with TRBJ2-1, with a weak D call TRBD1 (6 bases). The V and J ends lost 0 bases and 4 bases respectively, with 10 bases between them. This CDR3 comprises 15 residues. The germline V gene has CDR1 MGHRA and CDR2 YSYEKL. CDR3 DNA sequence: TGCGCCAGCAGCCAAGATTTGGACAGTTACAATGAGCAGTTCTTC. It translates to CASSQDLDSYNEQFF.

This clone was observed a single time. The J gene is TRBJ2-2, the V gene TRBV5-5; 11 positions agree with TRBD1. CDR3 length: 16 residues. The trim removed 3 bases at V and 4 bases at J, leaving 5 bases unmatched. The germline gives CDR1 SGHKS, CDR2 YYEKEE (reference sequence). CDR3 protein: CASSSTGTGGTGELFF. The CDR3 DNA sequence: TGTGCCAGCAGCTCGACCGGGACAGGGGGCACCGGGGAGCTGTTTTTT.

This chain connects TRBV30 to TRBJ1-2, with 7 bases aligning to TRBD1. Germline assignment: CDR1 GTSNPN and CDR2 SVGIG (reference sequence). The V gene end was trimmed by 8 bases and the J gene end by 2 bases; junction bases not matched to a gene: 5. This CDR3 spans 12 amino acids. CDR3: CALGGQNYGYTF. In nucleotides, the CDR3 is TGTGCCCTGGGGGGACAGAACTATGGCTACACCTTC.

The J gene is TRBJ2-3, the V gene TRBV6-1; D possibly corresponds to TRBD1 (5 bases). Trimming stripped 3 bases from V and 2 bases from J, with 6 bases between. The CDR3 consists of 13 residues. Germline CDR1 MNHNS, CDR2 SASEGT. The CDR3 spells CASSEDITDTQYF. CDR3 DNA: TGTGCCAGCAGTGAGGACATCACAGATACGCAGTATTTT.